These 14 T cell receptor beta chains were all obtained from the same sample, sequenced in a study of T-cell reconstitution after alpha-beta-depleted transplantation in children. The TCRbeta library was prepared with unique molecular identifiers. TCRdb independently ran MiXCR on the PCR reads; one entry per CDR3 protein. The table lists about 250,000 distinct CDR3 sequences, around 25% of them singletons, with 4.5% to 5.5% in the top ten. The sample was PBMCs, mostly from graft donor cells, taken 360 days after TCRalphabeta/CD19-depleted stem cell transplant. The receptors come from a female patient younger than 10 who had a stem cell transplant for congenital amegakaryocytic thrombocytopenia, so the T cells may come from the graft donor.

This clonotype was observed at least ten times. The rearrangement joins TRBV27 to TRBJ2-4; 7 nucleotides line up with TRBD2. Unmatched junction bases numbered 5, after V lost 6 bases and J lost 6 bases. Germline V gene lookup returns CDR1 MNHEY and CDR2 SMNVEV (reference sequence). The CDR3 sequence is 13 residues long. The CDR3 region has the DNA TGTGCCAGCAGGCCGGGAGGCGGAAACATTCAGTACTTC. Protein sequence: CASRPGGGNIQYF.

This chain links TRBV27 with TRBJ1-6; possible D gene TRBD1, 6 bases. This CDR3 is built from 19 residues. V lost 0 bases and J lost 6, with 21 bases in between. Per the germline V gene, CDR1 is MNHEY and CDR2 is SMNVEV (reference sequence). The CDR3: CASSLSRGARAVVNSPLHF. CDR3 nucleotide sequence: TGTGCCAGCAGTTTATCCAGGGGTGCCAGGGCAGTTGTTAATTCACCCCTCCACTTT.

This clonotype has at least ten counts. The chain recombines TRBV5-1 with TRBJ1-5; D is possibly TRBD1 (5 bases). The length of the CDR3 is 15 residues. The V end lost 5 bases, the J end lost 6 bases, and 18 bases lay between the germline ends. Germline V gives CDR1 SGHRS, CDR2 YFSETQ. For the CDR3, the DNA is TGCGCCAGCAGTTGGGGCCCAGAGGGCGGTCAGCCCCAGCATTTT. Translating it yields CASSWGPEGGQPQHF.

The V and J genes are TRBV5-1 and TRBJ2-5, with unresolved D. The CDR3 runs 16 residues. Per the germline V gene, CDR1 is SGHRS and CDR2 is YFSETQ. V shed 4 bases and J shed 1 base, with 17 bases lying between them. CDR3 residues: CASSPTNPRSQETQYF. CDR3 sequence (DNA): TGCGCCAGCAGCCCAACAAACCCCCGTTCCCAAGAGACCCAGTACTTC.

This clonotype has a count of ten or more. This chain connects TRBV12-3 or TRBV12-4 to TRBJ2-2; 7 nucleotides agree with TRBD2. This CDR3 has 15 residues. J was trimmed by 1 base and V by 3 bases; bases with no gene match: 2. The CDR3 DNA follows: TGTGCCAGCAGTTTTCGGGGGGTGAACACCGGGGAGCTGTTTTTT. As protein: CASSFRGVNTGELFF.

This clonotype turned up a few times. The chain has TRBV18 and TRBJ2-3, with D unresolved. CDR3 size: 13 residues. Between the trimmed V and J ends, which lost 6 bases and 0 bases, there was a span of 7 bases. Per the germline V gene, CDR1 is KGHSH and CDR2 is LQKENI. CDR3 sequence: CASSKLSTDTQYF. CDR3 sequence (DNA): TGTGCCAGCTCGAAACTCAGCACAGATACGCAGTATTTT.

V and J are TRBV15 and TRBJ1-2; D is unresolved. Per the germline V gene, CDR1 is LNHNV and CDR2 is YYDKDF (reference sequence). CDR3 length: 11 amino acids. V gave up 6 bases and J gave up 7 bases, with 9 bases separating them. In DNA form, the CDR3 reads TGTGCCACCAGGGAGAGGGTTGGCTACACCTTC. It is translated as CATRERVGYTF.

This clonotype was detected a few times. The rearrangement uses TRBV6-4 and TRBJ1-1; possible D gene TRBD1, 6 bases. From germline, CDR1 is MRHNA and CDR2 SNTAGT. Trimming pared 7 bases from V and 6 bases from J, leaving 24 bases between. The CDR3 runs to 16 residues. The CDR3 bases are TGTGCCAGCACATTAACACTCGGGGGCTCGGCGCCTGAAGCTTTCTTT. This codes for CASTLTLGGSAPEAFF.

The J gene is TRBJ2-5, the V gene TRBV12-3 or TRBV12-4; 8 positions agree with TRBD2. The V and J ends lost 5 bases and 1 base, in that order; junction bases with no gene match: 6. CDR3 length: 15 residues. The CDR3 spells CASSKIAGSQETQYF. In nucleotides, the CDR3 is TGTGCCAGCAGTAAAATAGCGGGGAGCCAAGAGACCCAGTACTTC.

This clonotype was counted between two and nine times. V is TRBV20-1 and J is TRBJ2-7; TRBD2 matches 7 bases. Germline CDR1 is DFQATT and CDR2 is SNEGSKA (reference sequence). The CDR3 has 14 residues. With 0 bases clipped from V and 0 bases from J, the junction kept 2 bases outside the gene matches. The DNA for the CDR3 is TGCAGTGCTAGAGATGGGGACTACTCCTACGAGCAGTACTTC. This translates into CSARDGDYSYEQYF.

This clonotype was counted between two and nine times. J is TRBJ2-1 and V is TRBV20-1; 11 bases fit TRBD2. Germline-derived CDR1 and CDR2 are DFQATT and SNEGSKA (reference sequence). J gave up 9 bases and V 1 base, and 5 bases lay outside the gene matches. The CDR3 is made up of 14 amino acids. This CDR3 is CSARGSGRVSEQFF. CDR3 DNA: TGCAGTGCTAGAGGTAGCGGGAGGGTCAGTGAGCAGTTCTTC.

The chain has TRBV12-3 or TRBV12-4 and TRBJ2-3; D may be TRBD2 (5 bases). V was pared by 6 bases and J by 6 bases, with 13 bases between. This CDR3 is 13 amino acids long. The CDR3: CASSPTRGDTQYF. CDR3 nucleotide sequence: TGTGCCAGCAGCCCAACTAGAGGGGATACGCAGTATTTT.

This clonotype was detected only a few times. This chain joins TRBV11-2 and TRBJ2-7, with TRBD2 matching over 16 bases. CDR3 length: 18 residues. Germline-derived CDR1 and CDR2 are SGHAT and FQNNGV. With 2 bases clipped from V and 7 bases from J, the junction kept 11 bases outside the gene matches. The CDR3 nucleotides are TGTGCCAGCAGCTTACTTCCCGGGACTAGCGGGAGGGCCTTTGAGCAGTACTTC. It encodes CASSLLPGTSGRAFEQYF.

The rearrangement links TRBV24-1 to TRBJ2-2; D is ambiguous. The CDR3 has 11 residues. The V end was cut by 6 bases, the J end by 7 bases, with 5 bases between. Germline CDR1 and CDR2: KGHDR and SFDVKD. The CDR3 DNA sequence: TGTGCCACCAGTTTGGGCGGGGAGCTGTTTTTT. It translates to CATSLGGELFF.